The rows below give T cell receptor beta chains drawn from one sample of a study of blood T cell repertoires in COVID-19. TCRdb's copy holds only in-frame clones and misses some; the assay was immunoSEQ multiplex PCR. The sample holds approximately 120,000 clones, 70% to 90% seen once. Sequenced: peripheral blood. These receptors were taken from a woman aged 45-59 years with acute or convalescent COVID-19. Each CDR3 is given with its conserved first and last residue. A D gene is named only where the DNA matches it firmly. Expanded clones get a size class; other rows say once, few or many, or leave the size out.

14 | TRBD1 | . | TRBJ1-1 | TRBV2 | TGTGCCAGCAGAGAAACAGGGGGCGCGGTTGAAGCTTTCTTT | CASRETGGAVEAFF
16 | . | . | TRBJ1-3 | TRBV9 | TGTGCCAGCAGCGTAGGTCAGGGGCTGGTTGGAAACACCATATATTTT | CASSVGQGLVGNTIYF
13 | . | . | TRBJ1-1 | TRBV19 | TGTGCCAGTAGTATATCTGGGAGAACTGAAGCTTTCTTT | CASSISGRTEAFF
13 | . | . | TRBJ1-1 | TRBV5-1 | TGCGCCAGCAGCTACTCCGCCAACACTGAAGCTTTCTTT | CASSYSANTEAFF
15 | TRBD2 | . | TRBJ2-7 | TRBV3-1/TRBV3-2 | TGTGCCAGCAGACCCAATAGCGGGAGTGGTTTCGAGCAGTACTTC | CASRPNSGSGFEQYF
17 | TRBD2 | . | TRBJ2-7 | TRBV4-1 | TGCGCCAGCAGCCAATCCCCCGGGACTAGCGTCTCCTACGAGCAGTACTTC | CASSQSPGTSVSYEQYF
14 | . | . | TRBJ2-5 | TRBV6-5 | TGTGCCAGCAGAGGGTGGGTCTCGGGGGAGACCCAGTACTTC | CASRGWVSGETQYF
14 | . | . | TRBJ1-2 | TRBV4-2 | TGTGCCAGCAGCCGCGGACGGGGAGACTATGGCTACACCTTC | CASSRGRGDYGYTF
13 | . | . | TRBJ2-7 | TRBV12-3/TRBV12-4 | TGTGCCAGCAGTTTAGCTCAGAAGTACGAGCAGTACTTC | CASSLAQKYEQYF
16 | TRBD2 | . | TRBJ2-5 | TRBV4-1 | TGCGCCAGCAGCCGAGGACGGGCGGGAGAAGGGGAGACCCAGTACTTC | CASSRGRAGEGETQYF
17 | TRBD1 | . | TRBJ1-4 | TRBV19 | TGTGCCAGTAGTCCGCGACAGGGGGGTGCAACTAATGAAAAACTGTTTTTT | CASSPRQGGATNEKLFF
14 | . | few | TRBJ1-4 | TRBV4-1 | TGCGCCAGCAGCCAAGACAGGCCTAATGAAAAACTGTTTTTT | CASSQDRPNEKLFF
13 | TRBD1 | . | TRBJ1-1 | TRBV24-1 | TGTGCCACCAGCGAACAGGGGAGGACTGAAGCTTTCTTT | CATSEQGRTEAFF
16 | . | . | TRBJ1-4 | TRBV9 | TGTGCCAGCAGCGTAGGGGCGGACCCGGAGGACGAAAAACTGTTTTTT | CASSVGADPEDEKLFF
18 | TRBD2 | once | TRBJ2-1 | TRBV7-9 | TGTGCCAGCAGCTTAGCGGGGGCTAGCGGGGGTTCCTACAATGAGCAGTTCTTC | CASSLAGASGGSYNEQFF
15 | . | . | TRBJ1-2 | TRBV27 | TGTGCCAGCAGTTTTGACCGGGCCGGGGACTATGGCTACACCTTC | CASSFDRAGDYGYTF
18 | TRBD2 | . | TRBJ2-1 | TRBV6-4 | TGTGCCAGCAGTGACTCTCCCAGCGGGGTGGGCTCCTACAATGAGCAGTTCTTC | CASSDSPSGVGSYNEQFF
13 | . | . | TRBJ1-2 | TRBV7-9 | TGTGCCAGCAGCCTCCAACAGGGCTATGGCTACACCTTC | CASSLQQGYGYTF
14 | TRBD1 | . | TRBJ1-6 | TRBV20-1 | TGCAGTGCTAGTTCCGGACAGGGGACCTCACCCCTCCACTTT | CSASSGQGTSPLHF
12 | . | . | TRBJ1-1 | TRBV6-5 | TGTGCCAGCAGAACAGGGAAATCTGAAGCTTTCTTT | CASRTGKSEAFF
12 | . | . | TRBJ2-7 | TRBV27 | TGTGCCAGCAGTTCCACAGGAGACGAGCAGTACTTC | CASSSTGDEQYF
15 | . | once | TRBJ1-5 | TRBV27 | TGTGCCAGCAGTTTAAAACCAGGTAGCAATCAGCCCCAGCATTTT | CASSLKPGSNQPQHF
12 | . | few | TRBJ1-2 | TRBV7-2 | TGTGCCAGCAGCTTAGGGGGAGACGGCTACACCTTC | CASSLGGDGYTF
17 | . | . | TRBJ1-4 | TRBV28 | TGTGCCAGCAGTTTTCTGAAATCGGGGATAACTAACGAAAAACTGTTTTTT | CASSFLKSGITNEKLFF
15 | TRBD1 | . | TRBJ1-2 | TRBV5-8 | TGTGCCAGCAGCTCACAACAGGGGGCTAGCTATGGCTACACCTTC | CASSSQQGASYGYTF
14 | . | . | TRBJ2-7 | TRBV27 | TGTGCCAGCAGTTTCACACGGAGCTCCTACGAGCAGTACTTC | CASSFTRSSYEQYF
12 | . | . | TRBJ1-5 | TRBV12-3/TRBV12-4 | TGTGCCAGCAGTTCCCAGGTAGGGCCCCAGCATTTT | CASSSQVGPQHF
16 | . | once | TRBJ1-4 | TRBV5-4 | TGTGCCAGCAGCCAGGACAGCCACTCCACTAATGAAAAACTGTTTTTT | CASSQDSHSTNEKLFF
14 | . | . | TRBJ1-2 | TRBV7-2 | TGTGCCAGCAGCCCCCCTTTCGACGCGGTTGGCTACACCTTC | CASSPPFDAVGYTF
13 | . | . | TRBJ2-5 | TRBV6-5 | TGTGCCAGCAGTTACCGGAGAGGGGAGACCCAGTACTTC | CASSYRRGETQYF
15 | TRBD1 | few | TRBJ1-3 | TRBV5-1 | TGCGCCAGCAGCTTACAGGGGGCGCTCGGAAACACCATATATTTT | CASSLQGALGNTIYF
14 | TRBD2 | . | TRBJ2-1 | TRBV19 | TGTGCCAGTACTAGCGGGGCTTCGTGGGGTGAGCAGTTCTTC | CASTSGASWGEQFF
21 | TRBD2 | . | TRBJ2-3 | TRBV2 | TGTGCCAGCAGTGACCCCCGCCGACTAGCGGGGGGGAACTTTAAAACAGATACGCAGTATTTT | CASSDPRRLAGGNFKTDTQYF
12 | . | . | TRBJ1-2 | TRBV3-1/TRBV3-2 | TGTGCCAGCAGCCAAGCCCGGGGGGTTCACACCTTC | CASSQARGVHTF
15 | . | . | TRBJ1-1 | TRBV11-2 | TGTGCCAGCAGCTTAGATCAGGTCTCGGTCACTGAAGCTTTCTTT | CASSLDQVSVTEAFF